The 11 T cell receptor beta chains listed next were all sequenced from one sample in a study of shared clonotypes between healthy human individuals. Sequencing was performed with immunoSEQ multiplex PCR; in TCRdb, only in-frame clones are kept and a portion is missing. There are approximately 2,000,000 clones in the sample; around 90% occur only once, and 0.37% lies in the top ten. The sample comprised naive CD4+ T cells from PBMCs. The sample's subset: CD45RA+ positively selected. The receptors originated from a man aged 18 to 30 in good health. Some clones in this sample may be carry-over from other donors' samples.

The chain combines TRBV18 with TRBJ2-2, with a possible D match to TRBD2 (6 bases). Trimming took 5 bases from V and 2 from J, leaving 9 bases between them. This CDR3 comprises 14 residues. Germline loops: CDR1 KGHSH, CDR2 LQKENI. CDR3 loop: CASSTGLNTGELFF. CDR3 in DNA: TGTGCCAGCTCAACGGGACTTAACACCGGGGAGCTGTTTTTT.

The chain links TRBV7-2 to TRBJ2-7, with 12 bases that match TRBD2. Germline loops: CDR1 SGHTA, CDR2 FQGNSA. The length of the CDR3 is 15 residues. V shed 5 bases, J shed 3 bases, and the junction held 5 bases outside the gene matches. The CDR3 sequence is CASSGGLAGYYEQYF. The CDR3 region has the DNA TGTGCCAGCAGCGGAGGACTAGCGGGATACTACGAGCAGTACTTC.

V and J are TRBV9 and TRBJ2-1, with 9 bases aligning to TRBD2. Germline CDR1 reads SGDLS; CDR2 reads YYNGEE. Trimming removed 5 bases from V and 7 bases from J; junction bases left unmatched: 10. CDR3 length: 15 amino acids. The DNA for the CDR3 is TGTGCCAGCAGTTTCCCCTTAGCGGGAGCGAATGAGCAGTTCTTC. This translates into CASSFPLAGANEQFF.

The CDR3, as DNA: TGTGCCAGCAGCCCCAGAGGAACGGATGAAAAACTGTTTTTT. Translation gives CASSPRGTDEKLFF. V gene TRBV6-5 combines with J gene TRBJ1-4; D is ambiguous. The CDR3 loop spans 14 amino acids. Trimming removed 6 bases from V and 6 bases from J, with 14 bases in between. In germline, CDR1 is MNHEY, CDR2 SVGAGI.

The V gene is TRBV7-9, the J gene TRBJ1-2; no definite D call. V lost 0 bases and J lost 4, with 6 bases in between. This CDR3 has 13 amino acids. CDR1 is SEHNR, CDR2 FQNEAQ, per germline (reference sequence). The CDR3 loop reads CASSLAGPYGYTF. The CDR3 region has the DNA TGTGCCAGCAGCTTAGCGGGTCCCTATGGCTACACCTTC. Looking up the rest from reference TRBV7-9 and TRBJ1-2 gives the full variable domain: DTGVSQNPRHKITKRGQNVTFRCDPISEHNRLYWYRQTLGQGPEFLTYFQNEAQLEKSRLLSDRFSAERPKGSFSTLEIQRTEQGDSAMYLCASSLAGPYGYTFGSGTRLTVV.

The CDR3 reads CASSSPGLAGIYEQYF. The DNA for the CDR3 is TGTGCCAGCAGTTCCCCCGGACTAGCGGGAATTTACGAGCAGTACTTC. The chain is built from TRBV28 and TRBJ2-7; 12 bases fit TRBD2. There are 16 residues in the CDR3. The junction had 8 bases not matched to a gene; V was cut back by 4 bases and J by 4 bases. Germline lookup yields CDR1 MDHEN and CDR2 SYDVKM.

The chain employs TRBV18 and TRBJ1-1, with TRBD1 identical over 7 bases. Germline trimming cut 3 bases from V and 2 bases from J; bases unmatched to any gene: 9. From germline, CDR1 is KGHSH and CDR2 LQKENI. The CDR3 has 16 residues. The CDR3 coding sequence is TGTGCCAGCTCACCCCAGGGGGGGAGGGTCAACACTGAAGCTTTCTTT. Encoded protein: CASSPQGGRVNTEAFF.

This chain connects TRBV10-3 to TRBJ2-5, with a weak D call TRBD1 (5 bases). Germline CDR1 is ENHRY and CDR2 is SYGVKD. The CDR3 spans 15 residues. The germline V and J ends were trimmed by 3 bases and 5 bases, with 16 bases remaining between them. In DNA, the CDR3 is TGTGCCATCAGTGATCCGGTTAGGGGTGTGGAGACCCAGTACTTC. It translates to CAISDPVRGVETQYF.

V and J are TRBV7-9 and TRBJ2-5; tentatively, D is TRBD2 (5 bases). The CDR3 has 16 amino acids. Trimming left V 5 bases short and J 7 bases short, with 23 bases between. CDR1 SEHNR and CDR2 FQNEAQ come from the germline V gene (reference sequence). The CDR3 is CASSASGSSLPGTQYF. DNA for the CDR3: TGTGCCAGCAGCGCCTCGGGGTCATCCCTGCCCGGGACCCAGTACTTC.

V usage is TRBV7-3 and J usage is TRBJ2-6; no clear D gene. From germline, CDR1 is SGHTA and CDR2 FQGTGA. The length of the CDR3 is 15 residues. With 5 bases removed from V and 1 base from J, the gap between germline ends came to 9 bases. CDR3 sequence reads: CASSTFKSGANVLTF. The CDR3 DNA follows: TGTGCCAGCAGCACTTTTAAATCTGGGGCCAACGTCCTGACTTTC.

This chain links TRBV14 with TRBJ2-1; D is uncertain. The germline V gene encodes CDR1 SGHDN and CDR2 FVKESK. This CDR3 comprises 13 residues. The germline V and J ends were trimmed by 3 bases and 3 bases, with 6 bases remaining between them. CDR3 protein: CASSHNYYNEQFF. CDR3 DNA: TGTGCCAGCAGCCACAACTACTACAATGAGCAGTTCTTC.